One sample yielded the 23 T cell receptor beta chains listed below, sequenced in a study of T cell repertoires in cytomegalovirus infection. One entry per CDR3 protein, called by TCRdb with MiXCR from the reads. The sample lists approximately 750,000 distinct CDR3 sequences; less than 40% were seen once. The sequencing input was PBMCs. The source is a human donor in good health (CMV status not recorded). Some clones in this sample may be carry-over from other donors' samples.

The V and J genes are TRBV28 and TRBJ2-1; the D is unclear. The CDR3 consists of 15 residues. In germline, CDR1 is MDHEN, CDR2 SYDVKM. V lost 3 bases to trimming and J lost 5 bases, with 14 bases between them. The CDR3 loop is CASSFPDGANNEQFF. CDR3 nucleotides: TGTGCCAGCAGTTTTCCGGATGGCGCGAACAATGAGCAGTTCTTC.

This clonotype was counted only a few times. The rearrangement uses TRBV27 and TRBJ1-5; D gene unclear. The CDR3 length is 15 residues. The V gene's germline CDR1 is MNHEY and CDR2 SMNVEV (reference sequence). V shed 1 base and J shed 3 bases, with 10 bases lying between them. CDR3 in amino acids: CASSLFWESNQPQHF. CDR3 nucleotides: TGTGCCAGCAGTTTATTTTGGGAATCCAATCAGCCCCAGCATTTT.

J is TRBJ1-1 and V is TRBV27, with D maybe TRBD1 (5 bases). The germline V gene encodes CDR1 MNHEY and CDR2 SMNVEV (reference sequence). Trimming took 5 bases from V and 1 from J, leaving 11 bases between them. CDR3 size: 14 residues. DNA of the CDR3: TGTGCCAGCAGTCTCAGGGTATGGAACACTGAAGCTTTCTTT. Translated: CASSLRVWNTEAFF.

The chain recombines TRBV7-2 with TRBJ2-3; the match to TRBD2 covers 11 bases. The ends lost 0 bases at V and 1 base at J; junction bases unmatched: 9. Germline-derived CDR1 and CDR2 are SGHTA and FQGNSA. The CDR3 is made up of 19 amino acids. The DNA for the CDR3 is TGTGCCAGCAGCTTAGCACTAGCGGGAGCTCTGAAGGGCACAGATACGCAGTATTTT. It is translated as CASSLALAGALKGTDTQYF.

V is TRBV5-4 and J is TRBJ2-1; the match to TRBD2 covers 7 bases. The CDR3 is 17 amino acids. Germline CDR1 is SGHNT and CDR2 is YYREEE (reference sequence). The V gene end was trimmed by 0 bases and the J gene end by 0 bases; junction bases not matched to a gene: 6. CDR3 DNA sequence: TGTGCCAGCAGCTTGGGGGTCGGGGGGAGCTCCTACAATGAGCAGTTCTTC. Translated: CASSLGVGGSSYNEQFF.

This clonotype has more than one count but fewer than ten. This chain uses TRBV27 with TRBJ1-1; D uncertain. V gave up 8 bases and J gave up 0 bases, with 10 bases separating them. Germline assignment: CDR1 MNHEY and CDR2 SMNVEV (reference sequence). CDR3 length: 13 residues. In DNA, the CDR3 is TGTGCCAGCGCGGGTCGGATGAACACTGAAGCTTTCTTT. Its protein is CASAGRMNTEAFF.

The V and J genes are TRBV20-1 and TRBJ1-5, with no clear D. V was cut by 2 bases and J by 6 bases, with 11 bases left in between. This CDR3 has 13 residues. CDR1 is DFQATT and CDR2 is SNEGSKA in the germline V gene (reference sequence). In nucleotides, the CDR3 is TGCAGTGCTAGACGAGGCTTCCCTCAGCCCCAGCATTTT. Amino acid sequence: CSARRGFPQPQHF.

This clonotype was recorded a few times. This chain links TRBV4-1 with TRBJ2-2; 10 nucleotides align to TRBD1. This CDR3 comprises 14 residues. The germline V gene encodes CDR1 MGHRA and CDR2 YSYEKL. V shed 9 bases, J shed 8 bases, and the junction held 9 bases outside the gene matches. For the CDR3, the DNA is TGCGCCAGTAAGAGGGACAGGGGTTTTGGGGAGCTGTTTTTT. It is translated as CASKRDRGFGELFF.

The gene calls are TRBV7-2 and TRBJ1-5, with D perhaps TRBD1 (5 bases). The CDR3 consists of 20 residues. V gave up 4 bases and J gave up 0 bases, with 25 bases separating them. In germline, CDR1 is SGHTA, CDR2 FQGNSA. CDR3 sequence: CASSSSGTQAPVYSNQPQHF. The CDR3 DNA is TGTGCCAGCAGCTCATCCGGGACCCAGGCACCGGTATATAGCAATCAGCCCCAGCATTTT.

This clonotype was picked up a small number of times. V is TRBV7-2 and J is TRBJ1-2; 8 bases fit TRBD1. V lost 1 base, J lost 5 bases, and 6 bases stayed unmatched. Germline values: CDR1 SGHTA, CDR2 FQGNSA. CDR3 length: 15 residues. CDR3 DNA: TGTGCCAGCAGCTTAGTTCTCCAGGGGGCTTATGGCTACACCTTC. Translation: CASSLVLQGAYGYTF.

The genes are TRBV20-1 and TRBJ2-1; D is unclear. The CDR3 spans 13 residues. Trimming took 5 bases from V and 8 from J, leaving 16 bases between them. CDR1 DFQATT and CDR2 SNEGSKA come from the germline V gene (reference sequence). The CDR3 protein is CSARSLTAHEQFF. The CDR3 coding sequence is TGCAGTGCTCGTTCACTCACCGCCCATGAGCAGTTCTTC.

The chain uses TRBV27 and TRBJ2-3; 7 bases match TRBD2. Per germline, CDR1 MNHEY and CDR2 SMNVEV (reference sequence). This CDR3 has 15 residues. V shed 1 base and J 5 bases; nucleotides not matched to a gene: 6. The CDR3 protein is CASSLFWGGGDTQYF. DNA for the CDR3: TGTGCCAGCAGTTTATTTTGGGGGGGGGGAGATACGCAGTATTTT.

This clonotype has only a few counts. The V gene is TRBV19, the J gene TRBJ1-2; D might be TRBD1 (6 bases). This CDR3 spans 13 amino acids. Germline V gene sequence: CDR1 LNHDA, CDR2 SQIVND (reference sequence). V gave up 4 bases and J gave up 8 bases, with 14 bases separating them. The CDR3 DNA is TGTGCCAGTAGTAGGACAGCCCCCAAGGGCTACACCTTC. Translating it yields CASSRTAPKGYTF.

This chain connects TRBV6-1 to TRBJ1-5; no definite D call. The CDR3 contains 15 residues. CDR1 is MNHNS and CDR2 is SASEGT in the germline V gene. V was cut by 2 bases and J by 3 bases, with 11 bases left in between. The CDR3, as DNA: TGTGCCAGCAGTGAATCCCGCGGACCCAATCAGCCCCAGCATTTT. Translated, it gives CASSESRGPNQPQHF.

The chain employs TRBV7-8 and TRBJ1-1, with TRBD1 matching 9 bases. J was trimmed by 3 bases and V by 1 base; bases with no gene match: 12. The CDR3 extends over 18 amino acids. CDR1 is SGHVS and CDR2 is FQNEAQ in the germline V gene. The CDR3 loop reads CASSLVSTGGIRYTEAFF. CDR3 nucleotide sequence: TGTGCCAGCAGCTTAGTATCGACAGGGGGGATTAGGTACACTGAAGCTTTCTTT.

In this sample, this clonotype turned up many times. The V and J genes are TRBV7-2 and TRBJ2-7; 9 positions match TRBD1. The CDR3 is made up of 15 amino acids. Germline V CDR1 and CDR2: SGHTA, FQGNSA. The V segment lost 0 bases and the J segment 1 base; nucleotides outside the gene matches: 1. CDR3 sequence: CASSLAGQGSYEQYF. For the CDR3, the DNA is TGTGCCAGCAGCTTAGCGGGACAGGGATCCTACGAGCAGTACTTC.

This sequence joins TRBV12-3 or TRBV12-4 and TRBJ1-1; D is perhaps TRBD1 (5 bases). The CDR3 is 12 amino acids. With 5 bases removed from V and 4 bases from J, the gap between germline ends came to 8 bases. As DNA, the CDR3 is TGTGCCAGCAGTGTAGGGACCACTGAAGCTTTCTTT. Protein: CASSVGTTEAFF.

The chain carries TRBV30 and TRBJ2-1; D is ambiguous. CDR1 is GTSNPN, CDR2 SVGIG, per germline (reference sequence). Between the trimmed V and J ends, which lost 2 bases and 4 bases, there was a span of 9 bases. The CDR3 has 13 amino acids. CDR3: CAWSRASYNEQFF. As DNA, the CDR3 is TGTGCCTGGAGTCGGGCGAGTTACAATGAGCAGTTCTTC.

The genes are TRBV18 and TRBJ2-5; no reliable D call. The CDR3 extends over 13 amino acids. V lost 0 bases and J lost 4, with 6 bases in between. Germline V gives CDR1 KGHSH, CDR2 LQKENI. The CDR3 nucleotides are TGTGCCAGCTCACCACCGTACAGAGAGACCCAGTACTTC. Protein sequence: CASSPPYRETQYF.

The rearrangement joins TRBV23-1 to TRBJ2-1, with 8 positions matching TRBD1. TRBV23-1 is an ORF for which the function is uncertain. The CDR3 is 17 residues long. The trim removed 3 bases at V and 5 bases at J, leaving 12 bases unmatched. CDR3 protein: CASSHKFAGQGNNEQFF. CDR3 nucleotides: TGCGCCAGCAGTCATAAATTCGCCGGACAGGGAAACAATGAGCAGTTCTTC.

This clonotype was seen a handful of times. The chain has TRBV6-2 or TRBV6-3 and TRBJ2-3; 7 bases fit TRBD1. The germline V gene encodes CDR1 MNHEY and CDR2 SVGEGT. This CDR3 is 15 amino acids long. V dropped 4 bases and J dropped 4; count of bases not matched to a gene: 8. Here the CDR3 DNA reads TGTGCCAGCAGTTTTAGAAGACAGGGATCAGATACGCAGTATTTT. Encoded protein: CASSFRRQGSDTQYF.

The chain recombines TRBV29-1 with TRBJ2-2; D possibly corresponds to TRBD2 (6 bases). The CDR3 runs to 13 residues. Per germline, CDR1 SQVTM and CDR2 ANQGSEA. Trimming removed 1 base from V and 5 bases from J, with 8 bases in between. The CDR3 nucleotides read TGCAGCGTTGAAGCCCGGGGGACCGGGGAGCTGTTTTTT. Translation gives CSVEARGTGELFF.

The gene calls are TRBV6-1 and TRBJ2-1; 13 nucleotides align to TRBD2. From germline, CDR1 is MNHNS and CDR2 SASEGT. The CDR3 length is 18 residues. Trimming cost V 5 bases and J 5 bases; bases outside gene matches: 12. Here the CDR3 reads CASSPRTSGRGRHNEQFF. CDR3 DNA sequence: TGTGCCAGCAGTCCCCGGACTAGCGGGAGAGGAAGACACAATGAGCAGTTCTTC.